This T cell receptor (beta chain) was obtained from a study of blood T cells in healthy people across ages. Background on the study: About one barcoded beta molecule per two T cells came from capture by template switching.

With 8 bases removed from V and 5 bases from J, the gap between germline ends came to 10 bases. There are 12 residues in the CDR3. Per germline, CDR1 MNHEY and CDR2 SVGAGI. Then a second PCR, running about 6 to 12 cycles, was carried out with a sample-barcoded 5' primer and a J-beta primer mix. TCRdb processed the 5' RACE reads anew with MiXCR; each CDR3 protein has one entry. The table shows just over 1 million distinct CDR3 sequences, with 45% occurring only once. General study points: A conclusive naive versus antigen-experienced comparison was prevented by the unsorted PBMCs.

A word on this clonotype: The antigen is undetermined.

Per sample, a minimum of 6 million PBMCs were isolated. Sequencing was done on a sample of blood. The source of this sequence is a woman aged 55-75 years in good health. V gene TRBV6-5 combines with J gene TRBJ2-1; D unresolved. CDR3 protein: CASVAGDNEQFF. DNA of the CDR3: TGTGCCAGCGTGGCAGGAGACAATGAGCAGTTCTTC.